This is a list of T cell receptor beta chains from one sample in a study of control samples from healthy donors and cancer patients. Clones were sequenced by immunoSEQ multiplex PCR, and TCRdb holds only the in-frame ones, with some missing. The table includes 50,000 or so clones, over 75% detected once. Sequencing was done on a sample of blood. These receptors all come from a man aged 45-65 years in good health. Each CDR3 is given with its conserved first and last residue. D genes are given only for firm matches. Only part of the rows carry a size: once, few, many, or a class if the clone is expanded.

V: TRBV14
size: -
J: TRBJ1-4
D: -
DNA: TGTGCCAGCAGCCAAGATTATAGAAAACTGTTTTTT
CDR3: CASSQDYRKLFF

V: TRBV5-1
size: -
J: TRBJ1-1
D: -
DNA: TGCGCCAGCAGCTTGGGTTACTGGGAAATGAACACTGAAGCTTTCTTT
CDR3: CASSLGYWEMNTEAFF

V: TRBV19
size: -
J: TRBJ2-7
D: -
DNA: TGTGCCAGTAGATCGGGGGCTAACTACGAGCAGTACTTC
CDR3: CASRSGANYEQYF

V: TRBV27
size: -
J: TRBJ1-4
D: -
DNA: TGTGCCAGCAGTTTGGGGGGTGGGGAAAAACTGTTTTTT
CDR3: CASSLGGGEKLFF

V: TRBV11-2
size: -
J: TRBJ2-1
D: TRBD2
DNA: TGTGCCAGCAGCCCGACTAGCGGGAGGATTCATGAGCAGTTCTTC
CDR3: CASSPTSGRIHEQFF

V: TRBV7-8
size: -
J: TRBJ1-1
D: -
DNA: TGTGCCAGCAGCTCAAGGTTGGTGGACGGTAACACTGAAGCTTTCTTT
CDR3: CASSSRLVDGNTEAFF

V: TRBV19
size: once
J: TRBJ1-1
D: -
DNA: TGTGCCAGTAGACGCGACAGGCAATCTGAAGCTTTCTTT
CDR3: CASRRDRQSEAFF

V: TRBV9
size: -
J: TRBJ1-3
D: TRBD1
DNA: TGTGCCAGCAGCGTGAACAGGGGGCCTCTCTCTGGAAACACCATATATTTT
CDR3: CASSVNRGPLSGNTIYF

V: TRBV14
size: -
J: TRBJ2-5
D: -
DNA: TGTGCCAGCAGCCAGCAGACCCAGTACTTC
CDR3: CASSQQTQYF

V: TRBV19
size: -
J: TRBJ1-3
D: -
DNA: TGTGCCAGTACCAACTTCGGTGGAAACACCATATATTTT
CDR3: CASTNFGGNTIYF

V: TRBV28
size: few
J: TRBJ2-1
D: TRBD2
DNA: TGTGCCAGCACCCCTGGGGGGGGGACCTACAATGAGCAGTTCTTC
CDR3: CASTPGGGTYNEQFF

V: TRBV30
size: -
J: TRBJ1-5
D: -
DNA: TGTGCCTGGAGTGTGTGGGGGGACAATCAGCCCCAGCATTTT
CDR3: CAWSVWGDNQPQHF

V: TRBV25-1
size: once
J: TRBJ1-5
D: -
DNA: TGTGCCAATCGAGAAAGGGAACACAATCAGCCCCAGCATTTT
CDR3: CANREREHNQPQHF

V: TRBV5-4
size: -
J: TRBJ2-7
D: TRBD2
DNA: TGTGCCAGCAATGGACGGGGGGAATCATACGAGCAGTACTTC
CDR3: CASNGRGESYEQYF

V: TRBV7-8
size: -
J: TRBJ1-5
D: -
DNA: TGTGCCAGCAACCCGGGTCTCCAGTATCAGCCCCAGCATTTT
CDR3: CASNPGLQYQPQHF